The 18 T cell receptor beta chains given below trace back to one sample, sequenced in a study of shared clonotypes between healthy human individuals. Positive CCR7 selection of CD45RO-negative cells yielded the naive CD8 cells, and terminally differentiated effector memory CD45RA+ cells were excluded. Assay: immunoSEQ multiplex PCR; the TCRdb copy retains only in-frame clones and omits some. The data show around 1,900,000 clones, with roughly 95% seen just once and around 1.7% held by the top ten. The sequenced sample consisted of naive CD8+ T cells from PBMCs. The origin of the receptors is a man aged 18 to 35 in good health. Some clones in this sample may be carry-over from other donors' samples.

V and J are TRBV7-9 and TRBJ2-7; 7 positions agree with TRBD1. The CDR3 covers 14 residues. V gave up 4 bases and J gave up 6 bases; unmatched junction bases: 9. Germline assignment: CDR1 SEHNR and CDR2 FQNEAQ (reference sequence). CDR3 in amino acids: CASSSPFYRGEQYF. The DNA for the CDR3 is TGTGCCAGCAGCTCGCCCTTCTACAGGGGCGAGCAGTACTTC.

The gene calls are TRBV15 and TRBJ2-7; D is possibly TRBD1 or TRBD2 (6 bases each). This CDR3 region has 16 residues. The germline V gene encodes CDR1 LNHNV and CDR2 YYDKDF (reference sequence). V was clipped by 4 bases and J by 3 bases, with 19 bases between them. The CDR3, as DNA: TGTGCCACCAGCACCTCCCCGGCGGAGGGGGGCTACGAGCAGTACTTC. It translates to CATSTSPAEGGYEQYF. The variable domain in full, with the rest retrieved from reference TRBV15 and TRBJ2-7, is DAMVIQNPRYQVTQFGKPVTLSCSQTLNHNVMYWYQQKSSQAPKLLFHYYDKDFNNEADTPDNFQSRRPNTSFCFLDIRSPGLGDTAMYLCATSTSPAEGGYEQYFGPGTRLTVT.

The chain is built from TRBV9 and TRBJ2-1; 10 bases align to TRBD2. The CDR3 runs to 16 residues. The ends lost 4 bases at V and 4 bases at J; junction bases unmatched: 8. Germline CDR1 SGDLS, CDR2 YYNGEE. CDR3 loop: CASSPPTSGPYNEQFF. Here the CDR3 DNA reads TGTGCCAGCAGCCCCCCGACTAGCGGGCCGTACAATGAGCAGTTCTTC.

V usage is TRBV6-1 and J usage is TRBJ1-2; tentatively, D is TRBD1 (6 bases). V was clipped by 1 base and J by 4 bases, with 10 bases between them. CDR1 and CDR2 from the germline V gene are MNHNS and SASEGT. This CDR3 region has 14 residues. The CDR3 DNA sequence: TGTGCCAGCAGTGAAGTGGGGGCCAGCTATGGCTACACCTTC. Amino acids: CASSEVGASYGYTF.

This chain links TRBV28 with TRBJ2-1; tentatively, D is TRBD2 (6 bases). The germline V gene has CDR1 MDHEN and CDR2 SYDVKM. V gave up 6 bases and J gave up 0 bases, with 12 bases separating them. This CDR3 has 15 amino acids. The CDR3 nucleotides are TGTGCCAGCAGAAACCGGGAGAGCTCCTACAATGAGCAGTTCTTC. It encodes CASRNRESSYNEQFF.

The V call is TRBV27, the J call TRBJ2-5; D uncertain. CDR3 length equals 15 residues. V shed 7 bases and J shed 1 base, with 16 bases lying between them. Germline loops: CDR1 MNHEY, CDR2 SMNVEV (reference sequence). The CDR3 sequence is CASKFVGWGQETQYF. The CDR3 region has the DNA TGTGCCAGCAAGTTTGTGGGCTGGGGCCAAGAGACCCAGTACTTC.

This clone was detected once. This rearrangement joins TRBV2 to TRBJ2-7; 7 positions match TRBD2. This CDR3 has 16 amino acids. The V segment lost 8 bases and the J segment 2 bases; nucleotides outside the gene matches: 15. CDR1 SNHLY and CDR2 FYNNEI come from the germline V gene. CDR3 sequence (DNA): TGTGCCAGCTATATCTGGGGCGGGAGTTCCCCCTACGAGCAGTACTTC. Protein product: CASYIWGGSSPYEQYF.

The CDR3 spells CASSDLLAGGPGGQYF. DNA for the CDR3: TGTGCCAGCAGTGACCTACTAGCGGGAGGGCCGGGGGGGCAGTATTTT. The V call is TRBV6-1, the J call TRBJ2-3; 13 positions agree with TRBD2. V shed 3 bases, J shed 11 bases, and the junction held 11 bases outside the gene matches. Germline CDR1 is MNHNS and CDR2 is SASEGT. The CDR3 spans 16 residues.

The CDR3 nucleotides read TGTGCCAGCAGCCGCAGACAGGGGGCGGAAGAGCAGTACTTC. Amino acids: CASSRRQGAEEQYF. V and J are TRBV7-2 and TRBJ2-7; 10 bases align to TRBD1. The CDR3 runs 14 residues. The V and J ends lost 5 bases and 7 bases, in that order; junction bases with no gene match: 8. Germline lookup yields CDR1 SGHTA and CDR2 FQGNSA.

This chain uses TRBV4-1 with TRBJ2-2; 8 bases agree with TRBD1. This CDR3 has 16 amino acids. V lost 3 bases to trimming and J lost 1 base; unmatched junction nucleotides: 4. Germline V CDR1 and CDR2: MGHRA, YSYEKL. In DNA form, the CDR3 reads TGCGCCAGCAGCCAGAGAGGGACAGGGAACACCGGGGAGCTGTTTTTT. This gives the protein CASSQRGTGNTGELFF.

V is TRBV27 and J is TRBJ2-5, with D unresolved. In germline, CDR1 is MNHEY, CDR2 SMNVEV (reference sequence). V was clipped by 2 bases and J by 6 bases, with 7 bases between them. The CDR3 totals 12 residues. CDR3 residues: CASSLLGQTQYF. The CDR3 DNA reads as TGTGCCAGCAGTTTACTTGGGCAGACCCAGTACTTC.

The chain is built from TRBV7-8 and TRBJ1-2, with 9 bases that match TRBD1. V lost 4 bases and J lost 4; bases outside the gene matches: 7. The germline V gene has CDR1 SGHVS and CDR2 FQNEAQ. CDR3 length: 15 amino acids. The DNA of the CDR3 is TGTGCCAGCAGCTCACCGGGACAGGGACCCTATGGCTACACCTTC. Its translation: CASSSPGQGPYGYTF.

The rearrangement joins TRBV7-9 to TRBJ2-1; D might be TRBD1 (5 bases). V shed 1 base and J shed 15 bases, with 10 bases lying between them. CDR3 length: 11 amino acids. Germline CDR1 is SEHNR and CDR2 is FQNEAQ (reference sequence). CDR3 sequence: CASSLGQITFF. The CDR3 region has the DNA TGTGCCAGCAGCTTAGGACAGATTACGTTCTTC.

CDR3: CASSALSGITYEQYF. CDR3 DNA: TGTGCCAGCAGCGCTTTAAGCGGGATTACCTACGAGCAGTACTTC. The chain recombines TRBV7-8 with TRBJ2-7, with 7 bases that match TRBD2. Trimming cost V 5 bases and J 2 bases; bases outside gene matches: 9. The germline CDR1 and CDR2 sequences are SGHVS and FQNEAQ. The CDR3 spans 15 residues. The full variable domain, its missing parts supplied by reference TRBV7-8 and TRBJ2-7, is GAGVSQSPRYKVAKRGQDVALRCDPISGHVSLFWYQQALGQGPEFLTYFQNEAQLDKSGLPSDRFFAERPEGSVSTLKIQRTQQEDSAVYLCASSALSGITYEQYFGPGTRLTVT.

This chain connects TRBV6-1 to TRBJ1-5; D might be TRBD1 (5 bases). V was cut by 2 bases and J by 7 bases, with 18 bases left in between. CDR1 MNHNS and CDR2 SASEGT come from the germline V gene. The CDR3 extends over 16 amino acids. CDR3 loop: CASSEWVWGDAQPQHF. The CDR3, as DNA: TGTGCCAGCAGTGAATGGGTGTGGGGGGATGCCCAGCCCCAGCATTTT.

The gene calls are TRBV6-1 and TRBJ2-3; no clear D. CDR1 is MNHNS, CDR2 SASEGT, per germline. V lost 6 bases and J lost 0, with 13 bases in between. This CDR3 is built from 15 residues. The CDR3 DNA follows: TGTGCCAGCAGCGAACTCCGAACTAGCACAGATACGCAGTATTTT. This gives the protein CASSELRTSTDTQYF.

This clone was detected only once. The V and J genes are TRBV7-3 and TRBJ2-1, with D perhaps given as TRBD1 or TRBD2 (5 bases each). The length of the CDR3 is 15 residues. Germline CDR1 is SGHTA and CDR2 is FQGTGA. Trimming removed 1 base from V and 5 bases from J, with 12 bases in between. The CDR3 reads CASSLRAGTDNEQFF. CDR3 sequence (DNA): TGTGCCAGCAGCTTAAGGGCCGGGACCGACAATGAGCAGTTCTTC. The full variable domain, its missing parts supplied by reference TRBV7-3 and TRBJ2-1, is GAGVSQTPSNKVTEKGKYVELRCDPISGHTALYWYRQSLGQGPEFLIYFQGTGAADDSGLPNDRFFAVRPEGSVSTLKIQRTERGDSAVYLCASSLRAGTDNEQFFGPGTRLTVL.

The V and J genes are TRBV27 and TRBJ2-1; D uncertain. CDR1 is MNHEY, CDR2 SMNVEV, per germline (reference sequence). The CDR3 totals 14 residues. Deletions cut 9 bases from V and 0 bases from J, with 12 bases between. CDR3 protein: CASLPERSYNEQFF. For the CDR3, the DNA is TGTGCCAGTCTTCCTGAGCGCTCCTACAATGAGCAGTTCTTC.